This TCR beta chain was sequenced for a study of blood T cell repertoires in COVID-19. In this sample, this clone turned up a few times. Trimming removed 7 bases at V and 0 bases at J, with 7 bases between. The germline V gene has CDR1 LNHDA and CDR2 SQIVND (reference sequence). The CDR3 covers 13 residues. Libraries were prepared by immunoSEQ multiplex PCR; TCRdb keeps only in-frame clonotypes and omits some of them. The profile shows approximately 330,000 clones, roughly 90% of them singletons. V and J are TRBV19 and TRBJ2-1, with a possible D match to TRBD2 (5 bases). The TCR comes from a man in his thirties or forties with COVID-19, enrolled during active disease. Specimen: peripheral blood. The CDR3 DNA follows: TGTGCCAGTACGGGGAGCTCCTACAATGAGCAGTTCTTC. Translated: CASTGSSYNEQFF.